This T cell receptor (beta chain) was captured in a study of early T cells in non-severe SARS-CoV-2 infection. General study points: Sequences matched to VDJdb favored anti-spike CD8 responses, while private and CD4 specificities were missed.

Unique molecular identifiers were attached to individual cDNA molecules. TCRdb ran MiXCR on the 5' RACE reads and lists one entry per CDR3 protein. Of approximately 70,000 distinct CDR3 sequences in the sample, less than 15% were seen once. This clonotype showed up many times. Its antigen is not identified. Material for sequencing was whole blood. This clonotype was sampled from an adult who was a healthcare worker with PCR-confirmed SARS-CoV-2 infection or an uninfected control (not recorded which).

CDR3 region: CASSTHRDRGYEQYF. The CDR3 DNA sequence: TGTGCCAGTAGTACCCACCGGGACAGGGGCTACGAGCAGTACTTC. The chain joins TRBV19 to TRBJ2-7, with TRBD1 identical over 10 bases. Trimming at V came to 4 bases and at J to 3 bases, leaving 6 bases not matched to a gene. CDR3 size: 15 residues. Germline-derived CDR1 and CDR2 are LNHDA and SQIVND (reference sequence).